This TCR beta chain stems from a study of blood T cell repertoires in COVID-19. Sequencing was performed with immunoSEQ multiplex PCR; in TCRdb, only in-frame clones are kept and a portion is missing. This repertoire shows about 60,000 clones, 82% found once; its top ten account for roughly 6.7%. Per the germline V gene, CDR1 is SGHTA and CDR2 is FQGNSA. This CDR3 is 17 amino acids long. V lost 5 bases, J lost 0 bases, and 14 bases lay in between. Sequencing input: peripheral blood. The chain employs TRBV7-2 and TRBJ1-6; D perhaps matches TRBD1 (6 bases). This sequence was found in a man aged 60 to 69 with acute or convalescent COVID-19. CDR3 loop: CASSEGGGASYNSPLHF. In DNA form, the CDR3 reads TGTGCCAGCAGCGAAGGTGGGGGCGCCTCCTATAATTCACCCCTCCACTTT.